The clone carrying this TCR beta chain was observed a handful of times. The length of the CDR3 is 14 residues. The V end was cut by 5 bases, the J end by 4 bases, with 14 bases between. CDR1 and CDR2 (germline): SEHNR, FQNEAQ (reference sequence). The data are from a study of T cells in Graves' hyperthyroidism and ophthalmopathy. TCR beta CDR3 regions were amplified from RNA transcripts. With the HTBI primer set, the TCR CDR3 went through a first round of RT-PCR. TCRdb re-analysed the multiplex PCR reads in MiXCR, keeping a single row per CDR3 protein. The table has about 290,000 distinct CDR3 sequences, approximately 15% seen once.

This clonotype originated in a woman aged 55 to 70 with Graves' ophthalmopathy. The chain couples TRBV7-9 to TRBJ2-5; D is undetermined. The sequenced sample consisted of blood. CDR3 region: CASSPPSVSETQYF. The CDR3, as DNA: TGTGCCAGCAGCCCGCCTTCAGTCTCAGAGACCCAGTACTTC.